This TCR beta chain was sequenced in a study of cytotoxic CD8 clonotypes in ibrutinib-treated CLL. The overall study: Within the patient group, under 12 were relapsed/refractory and fewer than 16 treatment-naive, and around 17 were IGHV unmutated.

CDR1 MDHEN and CDR2 SYDVKM come from the germline V gene. This CDR3 has 15 amino acids. V was pared by 6 bases and J by 7 bases, with 9 bases of the junction left unmatched. Concerning this clone: Antigen unknown.

Using immunoSEQ multiplex PCR, the repertoire was profiled, and TCRdb retains in-frame clones only, with some absent. This sample has around 300,000 clones; almost 80% occur once, and the top ten carry about 6.7%. Broader study findings: At ibrutinib response, clonality increased, and at progression it declined back toward baseline.

The clonotype originates from a human donor with chronic lymphocytic leukemia. The sequencing here drew on PBMCs, taken before ibrutinib treatment. The gene calls are TRBV28 and TRBJ2-2; 9 positions agree with TRBD2. CDR3 DNA: TGTGCCAGCAGGTTAGCGGGAGAGGCGGTCGGGGAGCTGTTTTTT. Translated: CASRLAGEAVGELFF.